This T cell receptor (beta chain) emerged from a study of OX40 agonist ivuxolimab in advanced cancers. CDR3 length: 15 residues. V shed 3 bases, J shed 0 bases, and the junction held 3 bases outside the gene matches. Looked up from germline, CDR1 is MNHNY and CDR2 is SVGAGI (reference sequence). As concerns this clone: Its target is not known.

Whole-study results and caveats: CD8+ T cells were the subset that, on average, had more expanded clones than CD4+.

Anyone with autoimmune disease history or systemic immunosuppression was excluded. Sequenced by immunoSEQ multiplex PCR; TCRdb stores in-frame clones only, minus some. The data contain approximately 72,000 clones, 85% to 90% of them singletons. This sequence was found in an adult with an advanced solid tumor such as melanoma, head and neck, liver or kidney cancer. Sample: CD4+ or CD8+ T cells sorted from blood, taken in a trial of the OX40 agonist ivuxolimab. The chain combines TRBV6-6 with TRBJ2-3; the match to TRBD2 covers 7 bases. Here the CDR3 DNA reads TGTGCCAGCAGTTATCTCGGGGGGAGCACAGATACGCAGTATTTT. Encoded protein: CASSYLGGSTDTQYF.